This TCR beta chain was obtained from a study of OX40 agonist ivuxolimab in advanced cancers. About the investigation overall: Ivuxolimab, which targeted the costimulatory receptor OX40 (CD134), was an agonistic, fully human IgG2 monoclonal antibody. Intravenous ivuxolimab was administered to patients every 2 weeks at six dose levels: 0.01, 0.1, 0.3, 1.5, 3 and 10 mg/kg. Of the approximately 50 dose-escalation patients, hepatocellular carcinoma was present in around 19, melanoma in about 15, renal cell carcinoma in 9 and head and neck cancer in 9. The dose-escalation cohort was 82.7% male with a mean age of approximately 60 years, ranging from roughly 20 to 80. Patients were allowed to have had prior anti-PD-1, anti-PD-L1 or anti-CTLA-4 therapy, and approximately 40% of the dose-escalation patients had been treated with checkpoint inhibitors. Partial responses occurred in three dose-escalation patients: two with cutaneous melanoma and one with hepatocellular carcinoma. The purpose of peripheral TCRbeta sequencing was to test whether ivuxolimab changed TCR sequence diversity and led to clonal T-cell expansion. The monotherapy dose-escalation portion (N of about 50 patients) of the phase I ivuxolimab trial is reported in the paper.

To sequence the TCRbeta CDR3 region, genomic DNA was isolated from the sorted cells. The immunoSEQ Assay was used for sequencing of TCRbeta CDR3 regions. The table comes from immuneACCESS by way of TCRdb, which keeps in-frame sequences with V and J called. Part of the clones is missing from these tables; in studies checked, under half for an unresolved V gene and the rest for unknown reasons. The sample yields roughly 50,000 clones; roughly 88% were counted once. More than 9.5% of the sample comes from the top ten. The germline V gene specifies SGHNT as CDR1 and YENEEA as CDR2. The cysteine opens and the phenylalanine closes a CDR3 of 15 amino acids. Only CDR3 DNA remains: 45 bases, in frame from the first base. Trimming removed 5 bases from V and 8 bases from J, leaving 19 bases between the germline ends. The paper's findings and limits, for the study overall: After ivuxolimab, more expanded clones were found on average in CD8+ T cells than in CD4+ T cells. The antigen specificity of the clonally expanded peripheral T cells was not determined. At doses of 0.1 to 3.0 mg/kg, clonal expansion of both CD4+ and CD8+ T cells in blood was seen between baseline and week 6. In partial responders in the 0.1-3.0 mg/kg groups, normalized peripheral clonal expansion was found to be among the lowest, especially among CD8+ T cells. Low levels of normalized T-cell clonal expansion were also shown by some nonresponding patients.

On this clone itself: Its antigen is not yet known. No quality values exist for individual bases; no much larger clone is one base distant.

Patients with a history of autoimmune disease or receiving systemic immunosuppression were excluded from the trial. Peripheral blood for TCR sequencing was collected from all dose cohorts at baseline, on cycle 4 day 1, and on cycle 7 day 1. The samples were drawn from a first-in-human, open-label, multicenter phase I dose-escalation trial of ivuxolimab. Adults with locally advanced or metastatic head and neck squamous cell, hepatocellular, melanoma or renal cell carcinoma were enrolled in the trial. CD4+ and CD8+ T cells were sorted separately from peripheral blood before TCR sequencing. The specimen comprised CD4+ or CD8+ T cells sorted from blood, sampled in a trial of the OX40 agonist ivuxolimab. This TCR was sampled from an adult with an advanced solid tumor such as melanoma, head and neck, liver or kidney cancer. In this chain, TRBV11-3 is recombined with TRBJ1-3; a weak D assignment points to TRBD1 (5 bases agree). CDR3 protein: CASSAHPGTEDTIYF. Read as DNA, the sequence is TGTGCCAGCAGCGCCCACCCCGGGACTGAGGACACCATATATTTT.